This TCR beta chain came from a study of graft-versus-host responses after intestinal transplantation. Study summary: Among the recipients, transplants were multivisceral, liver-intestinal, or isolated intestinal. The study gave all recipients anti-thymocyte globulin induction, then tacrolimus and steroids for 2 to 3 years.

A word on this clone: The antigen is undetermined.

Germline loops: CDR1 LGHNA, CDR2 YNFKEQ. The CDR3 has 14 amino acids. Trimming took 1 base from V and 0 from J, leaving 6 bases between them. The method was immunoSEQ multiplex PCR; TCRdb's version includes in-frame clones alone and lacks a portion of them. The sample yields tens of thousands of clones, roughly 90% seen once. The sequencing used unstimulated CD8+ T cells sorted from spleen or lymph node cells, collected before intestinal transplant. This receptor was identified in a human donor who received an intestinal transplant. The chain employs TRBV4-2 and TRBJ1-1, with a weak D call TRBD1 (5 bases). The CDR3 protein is CASSQAGLNTEAFF. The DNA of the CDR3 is TGTGCCAGCAGCCAAGCAGGGTTGAACACTGAAGCTTTCTTT.